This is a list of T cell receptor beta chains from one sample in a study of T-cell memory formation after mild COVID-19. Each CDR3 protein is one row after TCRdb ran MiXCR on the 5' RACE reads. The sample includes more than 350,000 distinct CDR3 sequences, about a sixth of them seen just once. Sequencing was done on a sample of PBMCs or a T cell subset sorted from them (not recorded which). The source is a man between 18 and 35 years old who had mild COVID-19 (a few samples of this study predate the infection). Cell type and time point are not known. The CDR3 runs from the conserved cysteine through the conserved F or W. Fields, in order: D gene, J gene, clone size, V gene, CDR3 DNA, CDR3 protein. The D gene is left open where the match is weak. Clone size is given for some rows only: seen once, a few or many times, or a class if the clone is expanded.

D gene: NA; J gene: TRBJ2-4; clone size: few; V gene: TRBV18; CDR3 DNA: TGTGCCAGCTCACCCGGGCAACAGGTGGACATTCAGTACTTC; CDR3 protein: CASSPGQQVDIQYF
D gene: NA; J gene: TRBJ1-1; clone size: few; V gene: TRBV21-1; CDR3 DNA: TGTGCCAGCAGCTCTTTTAGGGGCGGCAGTGAAGCTTTCTTT; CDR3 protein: CASSSFRGGSEAFF
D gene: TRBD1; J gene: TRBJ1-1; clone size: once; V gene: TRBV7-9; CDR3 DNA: TGTGCCAGCAGCTTAAAGGGGGCCCCTGAAGCTTTCTTT; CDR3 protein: CASSLKGAPEAFF
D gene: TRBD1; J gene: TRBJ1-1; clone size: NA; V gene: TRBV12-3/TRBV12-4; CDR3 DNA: TGTGCCAGCAGACGGCGGGACAGGCGGTTAAACACTGAAGCTTTCTTT; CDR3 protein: CASRRRDRRLNTEAFF
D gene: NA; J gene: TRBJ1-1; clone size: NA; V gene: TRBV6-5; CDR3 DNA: TGTGCCAGCAGTTACCAGGGACCCCGGACCACTGAAGCTTTCTTT; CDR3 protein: CASSYQGPRTTEAFF
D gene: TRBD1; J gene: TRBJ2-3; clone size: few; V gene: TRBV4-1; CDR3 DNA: TGCGCCAGCAGCCTGAGGGGACAGGTCTCTGCCATTGGCGCAGATACGCAGTATTTT; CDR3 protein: CASSLRGQVSAIGADTQYF
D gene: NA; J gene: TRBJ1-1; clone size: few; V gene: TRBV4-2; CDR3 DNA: TGTGCCAGCAGCCTGGGACGGGTGAACACTGAAGCTTTCTTT; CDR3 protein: CASSLGRVNTEAFF
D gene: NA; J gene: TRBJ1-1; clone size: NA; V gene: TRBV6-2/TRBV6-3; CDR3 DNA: TGTGCCAGCACCCCGCAAGGGAACACTGAAGCTTTCTTT; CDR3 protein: CASTPQGNTEAFF
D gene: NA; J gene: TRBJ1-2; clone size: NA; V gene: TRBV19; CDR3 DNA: TGTGCCAGTAGCGCGGGGTGGTATGGCTACACCTTC; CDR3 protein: CASSAGWYGYTF
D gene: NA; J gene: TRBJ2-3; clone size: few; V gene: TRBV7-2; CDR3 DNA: TGTGCCAGCAGCTACCCTGCGGGTGGACACAGCACAGATACGCAGTATTTT; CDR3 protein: CASSYPAGGHSTDTQYF
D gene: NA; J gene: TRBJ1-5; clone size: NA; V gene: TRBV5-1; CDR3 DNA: TGCGCCAGCAGCCCGAGGGGGGGCCACAATCAGCCCCAGCATTTT; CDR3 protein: CASSPRGGHNQPQHF
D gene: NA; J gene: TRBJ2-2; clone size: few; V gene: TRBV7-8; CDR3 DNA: TGTGCCAGCAGGTCACGGGGGGCACTCACCGGGGAGCTGTTTTTT; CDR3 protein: CASRSRGALTGELFF
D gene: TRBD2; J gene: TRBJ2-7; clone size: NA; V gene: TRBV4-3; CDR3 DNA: TGCGCCAGCAGCCCATCTAGCGGGGGGTACTCCTACGAGCAGTACTTC; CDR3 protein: CASSPSSGGYSYEQYF
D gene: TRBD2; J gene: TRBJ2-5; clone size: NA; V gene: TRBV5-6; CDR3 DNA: TGTGCCAGCAGCCCCGAACTAGCGGGGGTGCAAGAGACCCAGTACTTC; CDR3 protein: CASSPELAGVQETQYF
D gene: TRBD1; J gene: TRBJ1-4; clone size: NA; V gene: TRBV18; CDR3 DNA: TGTGCCAGCTCACCACGACCCAGGGGGCCTGAAAAACTGTTTTTT; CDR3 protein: CASSPRPRGPEKLFF
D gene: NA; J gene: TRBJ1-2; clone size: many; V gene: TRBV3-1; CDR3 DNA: TGTGCCAGCAGCCAGGGAAACTATGGCTACACCTTC; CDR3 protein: CASSQGNYGYTF
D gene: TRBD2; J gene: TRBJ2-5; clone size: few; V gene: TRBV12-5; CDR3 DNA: TGTGCTAGTGGTTTGGACCGGGAGGAAGAGACCCAGTACTTC; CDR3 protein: CASGLDREEETQYF
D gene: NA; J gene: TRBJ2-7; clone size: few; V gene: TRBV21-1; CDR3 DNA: TGTGCCGAGGGGCCACCGTCGGCATACGAGCAGTACTTC; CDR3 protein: CAEGPPSAYEQYF
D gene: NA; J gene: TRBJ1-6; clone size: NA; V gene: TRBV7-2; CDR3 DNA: TGTGCCAGCAGTCCAACTTATGCCTATAATTCACCCCTCCACTTT; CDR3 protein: CASSPTYAYNSPLHF
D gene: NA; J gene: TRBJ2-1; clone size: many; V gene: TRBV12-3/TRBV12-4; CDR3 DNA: TGTGCCAGCAGTTTCGGAGATGAGCAGTTCTTC; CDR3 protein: CASSFGDEQFF
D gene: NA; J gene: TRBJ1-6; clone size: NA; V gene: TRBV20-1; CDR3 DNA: TGCAGTGCTAGAGAGGTCCAGGGTAACTCACCCCTCCACTTT; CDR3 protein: CSAREVQGNSPLHF
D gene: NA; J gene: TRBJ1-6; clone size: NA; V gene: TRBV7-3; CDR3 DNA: TGTGCCAGCAGCTTACAAAATAATTCACCCCTCCACTTT; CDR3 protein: CASSLQNNSPLHF
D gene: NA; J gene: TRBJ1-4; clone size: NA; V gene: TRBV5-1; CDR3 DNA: TGCGCCACCAAAAGGGGGGACAATGAAAAACTGTTTTTT; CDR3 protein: CATKRGDNEKLFF